Described below is a single T cell receptor beta chain sequence and its context. Its antigen is not identified. These data are taken from a study of T cell responses to AZD1222 COVID-19 vaccine. Study-level points and caveats: The repertoires were collected only after the peak T cell response. Spike-specific TCR repertoires showed rising breadth and depth after two AZD1222 doses. Researchers report vaccine-associated CD4 TCRs spanning spike, with dominance at 160-218 and 743-854.

CDR3 size: 14 residues. CDR1 GTSNPN and CDR2 SVGIG come from the germline V gene (reference sequence). With 2 bases removed from V and 11 bases from J, the gap between germline ends came to 16 bases. The method was immunoSEQ multiplex PCR; TCRdb's version includes in-frame clones alone and lacks a portion of them. The table records more than 150,000 clones, 94% of them present only once. The sample in question was peripheral blood, obtained on day 0 of AZD1222 vaccination. The rearrangement joins TRBV30 to TRBJ1-6; TRBD1 might be the D (5 bases). The clonotype originates from an adult in good health. CDR3 sequence reads: CAWSLPTPGPPLHF. CDR3 bases: TGTGCCTGGAGTCTACCTACCCCAGGGCCACCCCTCCACTTT.